The clone carrying this T cell receptor (beta chain) was counted only a few times. The antigen is undetermined. This specimen belongs to a study of blood T cells in healthy people across ages. Study-wide points: Fewer expanded clones and more diversity marked long-lived versus aged donors.

CDR3 size: 16 residues. Trimming cost V 4 bases and J 6 bases; bases outside gene matches: 13. The V gene's germline CDR1 is SGHRS and CDR2 YFSETQ. A second roughly 6 to 11 cycle PCR used barcoded and J-beta primers. TCRdb used MiXCR to reprocess the 5' RACE reads, holding one entry per CDR3 protein. The sample holds around 1,100,000 distinct CDR3 sequences, approximately 38% seen once. It was approximately 10 milliliters of peripheral blood that were drawn from each donor. Input material: blood. The chain employs TRBV5-1 and TRBJ1-2; TRBD1 aligns across 9 bases. The TCR sequence derives from a man between 18 and 35 years old in good health. The CDR3 DNA reads TGCGCCAGCAGCGCGTTACCCGGGACAGGGACGGATGGCTACACCTTC. As protein: CASSALPGTGTDGYTF.